The sequence of this TCR beta chain was determined in a study (dated by TCRdb to the mid-2010s). About the full investigation: The study tested whether tumor-infiltrating Tregs in breast cancer are recruited from blood Tregs or converted in situ from other CD4+ T cell subsets.

Overall study results and their limits: Tumor memory CD4+ T cell TCR gene usage was found to cluster with blood and lymph node memory CD4+ cells and with lymph node naive CD4+ cells. Tumor-infiltrating Treg TCR alpha and beta sequences overlapped most with tumor naive CD4+ T cells, then with blood naive CD4+ T cells. Validation in the larger cohort was restricted to a single TCR beta V-J rearrangement rather than whole repertoires.

Full-length TCR variable regions were amplified by 5' RACE PCR using constant-region reverse primers, and then by semi-nested PCR using Nested Universal Primer A. The ReliaPrep RNA Cell Miniprep System was used to extract total RNA, which was then reverse transcribed into 5'RACE-ready cDNA with the SMARTer RACE 5'/3' Kit. Multiplex adaptors were used to barcode the full-length TCR alpha and beta libraries, which were then sequenced on an Illumina MiSeq. As for the authors' bioinformatics: For each of nine subset-tissue groups, sequencing data from the five patients were combined, and the groups were compared by unsupervised clustering of TCR gene usage. The Morisita-Horn index was used to calculate repertoire similarity, with shared sequences weighted by how much each contributed to each repertoire. The public reads were reanalyzed by TCRdb: fastp trimming at Q25, MiXCR alignment, in-frame beta chains only. Every entry covers one CDR3 protein and lists the most common genes and DNA from its rows. TCRdb's processing, not the authors' own work, is the source of the V and J calls. The sample table holds over 45,000 distinct CDR3 sequences, of which roughly 28% were seen once. The ten largest clones represent roughly 2.1% of the sample.

Cut back by 5 bases and 4 bases, the V and J ends lie 18 bases apart. The CDR3 goes from the cysteine to the phenylalanine over 15 residues. Kept here is only the CDR3 DNA, which spans 45 bases and is read in frame from base 1. CDR1 and CDR2 are read off the germline V gene as MNHNS and SASEGT. Notes on this clonotype: This clone's antigen is unknown. One base away there is no much larger clone; base qualities are not given.

Cells that were CD4+CD25+CD127-/low were isolated as Tregs. Tregs, naive and memory CD4+ T cells from tumor, blood and ipsilateral draining lymph nodes of a handful of breast cancer patients underwent full-length TCR alpha and beta sequencing. Tumor tissue, along with lymph nodes from ipsilateral axillary dissection, was perfused with PBS, minced, and then digested using collagenase I and hyaluronidase. A purity exceeding 90% was confirmed by FACS for the sorted cell populations. The rearrangement joined TRBV6-1 to TRBJ2-7, with TRBD2 tentatively as D gene (6 bases match). The clonotype originates from a female donor with breast cancer. The specimen was tumor-infiltrating Tregs sorted from the breast tumor. The DNA sequence is TGTGCCAGCAGTTACAATACAAACGGGGGATACGAGCAGTACTTC. This sequence encodes CASSYNTNGGYEQYF.